These 14 T cell receptor beta chains share one sample of origin, sequenced in a study of blood T cell repertoires in COVID-19 (dated by TCRdb to about 2020). The library was obtained by the immunoSEQ multiplex PCR assay. What TCRdb holds here is the immuneACCESS table cut down to in-frame rearrangements. Part of the clones is not present; checked against another copy, under half of the missing clones reflect an unresolved V gene, and the others are unexplained. This sample has more than 350,000 clones in its table, and around nine tenths of those were observed once. The top ten hold roughly 9.4% of the sample. Input material: PBMCs or T cells enriched from blood (not recorded which). Receptors were obtained from a woman in her forties or fifties who had recovered from COVID-19.

The rearrangement links TRBV4-2 to TRBJ2-1, with 11 bases aligning to TRBD2. CDR1 and CDR2 from the germline V gene are LGHNA and YNFKEQ. There are 15 residues in the CDR3. V lost 5 bases and J lost 3; bases outside the gene matches: 3. CDR3 region: CASSAGTSGYNEQFF. The CDR3 nucleotides are TGTGCCAGCAGCGCCGGGACTAGCGGCTACAATGAGCAGTTCTTC.

The rearrangement uses TRBV11-2 and TRBJ1-1, with 7 bases lining up with TRBD1. CDR3 length: 15 amino acids. The germline CDR1 and CDR2 sequences are SGHAT and FQNNGV. J lost 5 bases, V lost 0 bases, and 6 bases had no gene match. CDR3 protein: CASSLDRQGGTEAFF. The CDR3 DNA follows: TGTGCCAGCAGCTTAGATAGACAGGGCGGGACTGAAGCTTTCTTT. The variable domain in full, completed from reference TRBV11-2 and TRBJ1-1, reads EAGVAQSPRYKIIEKRQSVAFWCNPISGHATLYWYQQILGQGPKLLIQFQNNGVVDDSQLPKDRFSAERLKGVDSTLKIQPAKLEDSAVYLCASSLDRQGGTEAFFGQGTRLTVV.

The chain joins TRBV5-4 to TRBJ1-5; D is uncertain. Germline V lookup: CDR1 SGHNT, CDR2 YYREEE (reference sequence). This CDR3 contains 14 residues. Trimming pared 1 base from V and 0 bases from J, leaving 5 bases between. This chain's CDR3 is CASSLSDSNQPQHF. CDR3 in DNA: TGTGCCAGCAGCTTGAGCGATAGCAATCAGCCCCAGCATTTT.

The chain recombines TRBV16 with TRBJ1-1; D is unclear. This CDR3 region has 15 residues. Per germline, CDR1 KGHSY and CDR2 FQNENV. Trimming stripped 0 bases from V and 1 base from J, with 9 bases between. DNA of the CDR3: TGTGCCAGCAGCCAATCGAGGAACCCGAACACTGAAGCTTTCTTT. Translated, it gives CASSQSRNPNTEAFF. Supplemented by reference TRBV16 and TRBJ1-1, the full variable domain reads GEEVAQTPKHLVRGEGQKAKLYCAPIKGHSYVFWYQQVLKNEFKFLISFQNENVFDETGMPKERFSAKCLPNSPCSLEIQATKLEDSAVYFCASSQSRNPNTEAFFGQGTRLTVV.

The chain couples TRBV28 to TRBJ2-1, with D unclear. Germline CDR1 is MDHEN and CDR2 is SYDVKM. Trimming took off 6 bases at V and 0 bases at J, with 6 bases between the two ends. There are 13 residues in the CDR3. CDR3 loop: CASRRSSYNEQFF. The CDR3 region has the DNA TGTGCCAGCAGAAGGAGCTCCTACAATGAGCAGTTCTTC. The variable domain in full, with the rest retrieved from reference TRBV28 and TRBJ2-1, is DVKVTQSSRYLVKRTGEKVFLECVQDMDHENMFWYRQDPGLGLRLIYFSYDVKMKEKGDIPEGYSVSREKKERFSLILESASTNQTSMYLCASRRSSYNEQFFGPGTRLTVL.

The table lists this clone with a count of one. The chain uses TRBV30 and TRBJ2-1, with D perhaps TRBD1 (6 bases). The V and J ends lost 4 bases and 6 bases respectively, with 13 bases between them. CDR1 GTSNPN and CDR2 SVGIG come from the germline V gene (reference sequence). This CDR3 has 13 residues. The CDR3 protein is CAWTLDSPNEQFF. CDR3 coding DNA: TGTGCCTGGACGTTGGACAGCCCCAATGAGCAGTTCTTC.

The gene calls are TRBV6-1 and TRBJ2-2, with TRBD1 as a possible D gene (5 bases). CDR1 and CDR2 from the germline V gene are MNHNS and SASEGT. V gave up 0 bases and J gave up 4 bases, with 12 bases separating them. This CDR3 is 16 amino acids long. CDR3 bases: TGTGCCAGCAGTGAAGCACCCAGGGTTGGCACCGGGGAGCTGTTTTTT. This encodes CASSEAPRVGTGELFF.

The gene calls are TRBV19 and TRBJ2-4; perhaps TRBD2 as D (7 bases). In germline, CDR1 is LNHDA, CDR2 SQIVND (reference sequence). The germline V and J ends were trimmed by 5 bases and 5 bases, with 19 bases remaining between them. This CDR3 is built from 16 residues. This CDR3 is CASSPRGGTLENIQYF. For the CDR3, the DNA is TGTGCCAGTAGTCCGAGGGGGGGTACGCTAGAAAACATTCAGTACTTC. Variable domain in full (rest from reference TRBV19 and TRBJ2-4): DGGITQSPKYLFRKEGQNVTLSCEQNLNHDAMYWYRQDPGQGLRLIYYSQIVNDFQKGDIAEGYSVSREKKESFPLTVTSAQKNPTAFYLCASSPRGGTLENIQYFGAGTRLSVL.

V and J are TRBV30 and TRBJ2-7; D call uncertain. The germline CDR1 and CDR2 sequences are GTSNPN and SVGIG (reference sequence). The germline V and J ends were trimmed by 0 bases and 1 base, with 7 bases remaining between them. CDR3 length: 13 residues. DNA for the CDR3: TGTGCCTGGAGTGTACAGTTGTCCTACGAGCAGTACTTC. The encoded protein is CAWSVQLSYEQYF. The whole variable domain, remainder taken from reference TRBV30 and TRBJ2-7, is SQTIHQWPATLVQPVGSPLSLECTVEGTSNPNLYWYRQAAGRGLQLLFYSVGIGQISSEVPQNLSASRPQDRQFILSSKKLLLSDSGFYLCAWSVQLSYEQYFGPGTRLTVT.

The sample holds one count of this clone. V and J are TRBV30 and TRBJ2-1, with 7 bases that match TRBD1. Trimming removed 0 bases from V and 1 base from J; junction bases left unmatched: 3. This CDR3 region has 15 residues. Germline V lookup: CDR1 GTSNPN, CDR2 SVGIG (reference sequence). The CDR3 here is CAWSVQGLSYNEQFF. DNA for the CDR3: TGTGCCTGGAGTGTACAGGGGCTATCCTACAATGAGCAGTTCTTC.

J is TRBJ2-5 and V is TRBV5-1; tentatively, D is TRBD1 (6 bases). V gave up 4 bases and J gave up 7 bases, with 11 bases separating them. The length of the CDR3 is 12 residues. The V gene's germline CDR1 is SGHRS and CDR2 YFSETQ. Written as DNA, the CDR3 is TGCGCCAGCAGCACTGGCAGGGGGACCCAGTACTTC. Translation: CASSTGRGTQYF.

This chain uses TRBV18 with TRBJ1-1, with D tentatively TRBD1 (6 bases). V was cut by 6 bases and J by 5 bases, with 13 bases left in between. Germline CDR1 and CDR2: KGHSH and LQKENI. The CDR3 runs to 13 residues. The CDR3 DNA sequence: TGTGCCAGCTCTCCAGACAGGTTTACTGAAGCTTTCTTT. Protein: CASSPDRFTEAFF. The entire variable domain, with the rest obtained from reference TRBV18 and TRBJ1-1, is as follows: NAGVMQNPRHLVRRRGQEARLRCSPMKGHSHVYWYRQLPEEGLKFMVYLQKENIIDESGMPKERFSAEFPKEGPSILRIQQVVRGDSAAYFCASSPDRFTEAFFGQGTRLTVV.

This chain joins TRBV29-1 and TRBJ1-2; 7 nucleotides align to TRBD1. The CDR3 length is 15 residues. Germline V lookup: CDR1 SQVTM, CDR2 ANQGSEA. With 7 bases clipped from V and 3 bases from J, the junction kept 14 bases outside the gene matches. The CDR3 is CSAEGARFSDYGYTF. The CDR3 DNA follows: TGCAGCGCTGAGGGGGCGCGGTTTTCTGACTATGGCTACACCTTC.

This chain uses TRBV4-2 with TRBJ1-2, with D possibly being TRBD1 (5 bases). The CDR3 has 15 residues. Germline CDR1 LGHNA, CDR2 YNFKEQ. V lost 1 base and J lost 4, with 13 bases in between. The chain's CDR3 is CASSQALAGIYGYTF. Here the CDR3 DNA reads TGTGCCAGCAGCCAAGCCCTTGCAGGGATCTATGGCTACACCTTC.